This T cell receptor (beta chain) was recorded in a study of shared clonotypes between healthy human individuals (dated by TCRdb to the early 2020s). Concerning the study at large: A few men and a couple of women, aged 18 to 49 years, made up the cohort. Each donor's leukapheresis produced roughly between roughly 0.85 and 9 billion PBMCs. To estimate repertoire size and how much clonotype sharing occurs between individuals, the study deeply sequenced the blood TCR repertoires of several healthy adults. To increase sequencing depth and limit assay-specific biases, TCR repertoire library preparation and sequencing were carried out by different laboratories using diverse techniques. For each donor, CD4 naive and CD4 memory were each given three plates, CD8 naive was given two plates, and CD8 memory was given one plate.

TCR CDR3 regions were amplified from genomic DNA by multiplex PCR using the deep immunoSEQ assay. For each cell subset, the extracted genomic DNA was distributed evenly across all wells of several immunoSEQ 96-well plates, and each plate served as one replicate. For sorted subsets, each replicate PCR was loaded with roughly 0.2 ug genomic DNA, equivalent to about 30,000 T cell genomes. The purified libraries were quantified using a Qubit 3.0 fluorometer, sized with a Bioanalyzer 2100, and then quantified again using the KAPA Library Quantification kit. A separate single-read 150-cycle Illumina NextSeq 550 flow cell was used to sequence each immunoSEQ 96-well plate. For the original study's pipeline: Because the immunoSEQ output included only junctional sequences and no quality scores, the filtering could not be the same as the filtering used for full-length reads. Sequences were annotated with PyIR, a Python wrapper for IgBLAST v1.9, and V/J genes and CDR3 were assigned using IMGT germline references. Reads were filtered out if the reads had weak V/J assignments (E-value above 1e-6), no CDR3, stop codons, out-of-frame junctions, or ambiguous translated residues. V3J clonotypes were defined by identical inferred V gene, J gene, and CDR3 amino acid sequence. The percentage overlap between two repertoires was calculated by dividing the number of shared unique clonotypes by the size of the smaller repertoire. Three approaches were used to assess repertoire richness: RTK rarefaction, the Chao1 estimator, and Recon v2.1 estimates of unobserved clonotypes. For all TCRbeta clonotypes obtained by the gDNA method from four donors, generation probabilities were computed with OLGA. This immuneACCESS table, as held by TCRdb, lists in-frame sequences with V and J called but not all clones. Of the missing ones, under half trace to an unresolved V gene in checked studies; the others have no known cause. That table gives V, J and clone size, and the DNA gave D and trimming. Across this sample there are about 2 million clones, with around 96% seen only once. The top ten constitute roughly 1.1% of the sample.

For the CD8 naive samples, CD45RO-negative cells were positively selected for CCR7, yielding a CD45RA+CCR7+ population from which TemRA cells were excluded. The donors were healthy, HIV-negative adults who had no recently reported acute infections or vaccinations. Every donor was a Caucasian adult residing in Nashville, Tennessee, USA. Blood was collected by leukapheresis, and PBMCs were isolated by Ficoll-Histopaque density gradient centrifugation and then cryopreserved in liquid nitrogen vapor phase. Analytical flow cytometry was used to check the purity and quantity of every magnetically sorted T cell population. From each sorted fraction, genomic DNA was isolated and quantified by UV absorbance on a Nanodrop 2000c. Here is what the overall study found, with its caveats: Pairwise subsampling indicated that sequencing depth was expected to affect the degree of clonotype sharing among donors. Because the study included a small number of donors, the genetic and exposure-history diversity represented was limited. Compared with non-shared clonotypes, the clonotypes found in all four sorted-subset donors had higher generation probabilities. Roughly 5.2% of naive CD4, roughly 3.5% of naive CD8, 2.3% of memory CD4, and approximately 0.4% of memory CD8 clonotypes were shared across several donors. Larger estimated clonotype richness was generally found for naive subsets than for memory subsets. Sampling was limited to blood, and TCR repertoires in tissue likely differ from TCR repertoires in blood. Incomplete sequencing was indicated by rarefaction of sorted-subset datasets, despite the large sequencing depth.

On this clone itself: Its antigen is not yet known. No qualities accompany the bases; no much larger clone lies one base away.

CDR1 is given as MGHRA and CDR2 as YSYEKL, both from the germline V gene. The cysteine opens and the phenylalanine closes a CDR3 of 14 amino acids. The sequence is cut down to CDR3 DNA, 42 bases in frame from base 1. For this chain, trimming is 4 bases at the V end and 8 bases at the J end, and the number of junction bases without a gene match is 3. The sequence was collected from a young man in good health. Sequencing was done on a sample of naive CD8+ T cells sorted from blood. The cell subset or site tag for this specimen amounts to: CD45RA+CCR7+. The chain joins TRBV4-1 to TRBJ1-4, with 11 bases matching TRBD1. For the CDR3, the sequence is CASSLGTGGEKLFF. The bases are TGCGCCAGCAGCCTTGGGACAGGGGGGGAAAAACTGTTTTTT.